This T cell receptor (beta chain) appears in the sequencing data of a study of OX40 agonist ivuxolimab in advanced cancers. About the research overall: The drug used for patients, ivuxolimab, was an agonistic anti-OX40 (CD134) antibody. Whole-study findings and limits: Expanded clones tended on average to be more numerous among CD8+ T cells than CD4+. The study did not work out the antigen specificity of the expanded peripheral T cells.

The CDR3 covers 15 residues. Germline V gives CDR1 KGHSH, CDR2 LQKENI. V gave up 5 bases and J gave up 0 bases, with 10 bases separating them. Concerning this clone: Its specificity is unknown.

The method was immunoSEQ multiplex PCR; TCRdb's version includes in-frame clones alone and lacks a portion of them. This table holds 74,000 or so clones, 86% found once. The sample in question was CD4+ or CD8+ T cells sorted from blood, obtained in a trial of the OX40 agonist ivuxolimab. This sequence originates from an adult with an advanced solid tumor such as melanoma, head and neck, liver or kidney cancer. The rearrangement joins TRBV18 to TRBJ2-2; TRBD1 might be the D (5 bases). The CDR3 DNA sequence: TGTGCCAGCTCATCACAGGTCCCGAACACCGGGGAGCTGTTTTTT. The encoded protein is CASSSQVPNTGELFF.